This T cell receptor (beta chain) stems from a study of T cells in Graves' hyperthyroidism and ophthalmopathy. Study overall: At initial diagnosis, before any treatment had begun, peripheral blood was obtained. Points from the study as a whole: A model built on 13 V-J features separated ophthalmopathy from stable hyperthyroidism.

Trimming cost V 3 bases and J 3 bases, with 6 bases left between them. Germline-derived CDR1 and CDR2 are SGHTA and FQGNSA. The CDR3 extends over 12 amino acids. This clonotype has more than one count but fewer than ten. Its specificity is not known. Extraction of PBMCs used about 9.2 ml of fresh peripheral blood. RNA transcripts yielded amplified TCR beta CDR3 regions. HTBI primers were used for first-round RT-PCR of the TCR CDR3. TCRdb called the multiplex PCR reads again in MiXCR, with one record for every CDR3 protein. This table holds hundreds of thousands of distinct CDR3 sequences, roughly 14% found once.

The V call is TRBV7-2, the J call TRBJ2-7; D remains ambiguous. The sample taken for sequencing was blood. This receptor was obtained from a woman in her thirties or forties with Graves' ophthalmopathy. The CDR3 nucleotides read TGTGCCAGCAGCTTTTACCACTACGAGCAGTACTTC. Its translation is CASSFYHYEQYF.